The present T cell receptor beta chain was sequenced within a study of blood T cell repertoires in COVID-19 (dated by TCRdb to the early 2020s). For the wider study: The collaborator samples originated in the United States, Italy and Spain and spanned the acute and convalescent phases of COVID-19. Where available, HLA class I and class II types were taken from metadata supplied by the sample provider and were not determined by assay-based typing. The samples were drawn from the first 160 participants of the ongoing ImmuneRACE study and from 1,200 or so subjects provided by 6 global collaborators. The repertoires were made available in a free public database intended to serve as a resource for research on the immune response to SARS-CoV-2. A de-identified subject ID, COVID-19 status, age in years and sex were almost always included in the sample metadata. The material from the prospective study consisted of cDNA or gDNA derived from T cells, B-cell-depleted T cells, or PBMCs. Subjects who had been exposed to COVID-19, were actively infected with it, or had recovered from it provided the deeply sampled blood TCRbeta repertoires that made up the dataset. What the study reported, not specific to this receptor: The amount of clinical and demographic metadata varied by source and participant and was provided uncurated.

TCRbeta CDR3 regions were amplified from genomic DNA by means of the immunoSEQ Assay, a bias-controlled multiplex PCR. The source study handled its data this way. The number of nucleated cells in each sample was estimated from the amplification of reference gene primers within the assay. To quantify the absolute abundance of each unique TCRbeta CDR3 rearrangement, sequence reads were collapsed and filtered. For each sample, productive Simpson clonality was calculated by taking the square root of Simpson's diversity index across productive rearrangements. TCRdb stores this immuneACCESS table with in-frame sequences only. Part of the clones is absent; in the studies checked, under half of the shortfall reflects unresolved V genes, and no reason is known for the rest. D and trimming come from the DNA, and the V and J calls and clone size come from that table. This sample lists fewer than 250,000 clones; 70% to 85% were detected once. About 1.9% of the sample is in the top ten clones.

CDR1 and CDR2 (SQVTM, ANQGSEA) derive from the germline V gene. V loses 3 bases, J loses 6 bases, and the germline ends lie 15 bases apart. The cysteine opens and the phenylalanine closes a CDR3 of 14 amino acids. Only the CDR3 part of the read is kept: 42 bases, read in frame from the first base. Concerning this clone itself: Its antigen remains undetermined. No base quality values were provided; no much bigger clone lies one nucleotide off.

Collaborating institutions collected whole blood in K2EDTA tubes following their own protocols. For TCRbeta analysis, collaborator samples were shipped as frozen whole blood, as isolated PBMCs, or as DNA extracted from either sample type. Rearrangement joined TRBV29-1 to TRBJ2-1; the D gene is not confidently resolved. This clonotype originated in a woman of 80 years or more with acute or convalescent COVID-19. Specimen: peripheral blood. The CDR3 amino acid sequence is: CSVDRSKLSNEQFF. The DNA reads as follows: TGCAGCGTTGACAGATCCAAATTATCCAATGAGCAGTTCTTC.